This TCR beta chain was found in a study of tumor-infiltrating lymphocytes in primary liver carcinoma. Unsorted bulk tissue (roughly 17-34 mg) underwent RNA and DNA co-extraction. From 450 to 600 ng total RNA, TCR beta cDNA was generated with a primer in the constant region. What produced the TCR beta libraries was three nested multiplex PCR rounds using slightly modified ARM-PCR. TRBV1-TRBV30 forward primers paired with a C-beta reverse primer drove the first two PCR rounds, about 9 cycles each. TCRdb reanalysed the multiplex PCR reads using MiXCR and keeps one entry per CDR3 protein. The sample comprises about 120,000 distinct CDR3 sequences, roughly 75% of which are singletons, and 8% to 9% rests with the top ten. Germline assignment: CDR1 GTSNPN and CDR2 SVGIG (reference sequence). There are 13 residues in the CDR3. As for this clonotype: The target antigen is unknown. At one boundary the junction diverges from the germline segment, which might be a read error.

General study results and limits: It was in tumors, not blood, that the top-250-clone fraction was significantly higher (p = 0.039).

The source of this sequence is a woman aged 55-70 years with primary liver carcinoma and hepatitis B virus infection. The gene calls are TRBV30 and TRBJ1-5; D is ambiguous. Sequencing was done on a sample of tumor-adjacent normal liver tissue. CDR3 residues: CAWSSQASQPQHF. CDR3 DNA: TGTGCATGGAGTAGTCAGGCGAGTCAGCCCCAGCATTTT.